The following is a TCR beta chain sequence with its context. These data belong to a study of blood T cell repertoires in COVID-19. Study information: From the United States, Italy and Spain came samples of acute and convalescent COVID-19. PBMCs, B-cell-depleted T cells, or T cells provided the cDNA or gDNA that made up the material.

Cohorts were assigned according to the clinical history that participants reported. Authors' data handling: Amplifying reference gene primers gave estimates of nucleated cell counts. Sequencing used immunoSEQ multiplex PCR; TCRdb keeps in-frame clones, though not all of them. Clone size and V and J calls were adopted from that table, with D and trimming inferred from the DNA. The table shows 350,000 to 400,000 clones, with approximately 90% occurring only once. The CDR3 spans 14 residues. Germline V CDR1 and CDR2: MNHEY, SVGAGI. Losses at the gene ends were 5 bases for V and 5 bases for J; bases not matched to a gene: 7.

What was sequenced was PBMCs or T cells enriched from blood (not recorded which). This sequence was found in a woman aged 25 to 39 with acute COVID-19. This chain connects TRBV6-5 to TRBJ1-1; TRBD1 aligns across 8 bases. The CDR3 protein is CASSPQGVWTEAFF. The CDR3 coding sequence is TGTGCCAGCAGTCCACAGGGGGTATGGACTGAAGCTTTCTTT.